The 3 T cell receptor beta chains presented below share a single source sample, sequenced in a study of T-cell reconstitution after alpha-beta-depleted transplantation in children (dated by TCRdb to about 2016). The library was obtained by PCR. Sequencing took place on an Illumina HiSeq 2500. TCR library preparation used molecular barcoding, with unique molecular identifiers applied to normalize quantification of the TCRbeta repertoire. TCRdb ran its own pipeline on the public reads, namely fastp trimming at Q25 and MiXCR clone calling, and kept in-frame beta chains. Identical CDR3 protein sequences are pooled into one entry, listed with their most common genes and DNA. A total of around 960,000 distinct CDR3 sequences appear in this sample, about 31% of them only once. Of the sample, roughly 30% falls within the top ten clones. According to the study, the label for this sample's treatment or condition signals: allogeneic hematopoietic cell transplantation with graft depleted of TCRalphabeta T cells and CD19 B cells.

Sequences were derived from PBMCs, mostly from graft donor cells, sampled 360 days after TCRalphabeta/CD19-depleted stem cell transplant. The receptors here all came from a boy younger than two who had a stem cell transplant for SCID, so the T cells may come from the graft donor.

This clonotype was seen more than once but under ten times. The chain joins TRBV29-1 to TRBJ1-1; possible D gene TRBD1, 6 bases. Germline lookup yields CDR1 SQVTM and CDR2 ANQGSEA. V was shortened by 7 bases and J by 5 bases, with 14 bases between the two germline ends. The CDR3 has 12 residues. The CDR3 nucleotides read TGCAGCGCTCATTCAGGGGAAACTGAAGCTTTCTTT. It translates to CSAHSGETEAFF. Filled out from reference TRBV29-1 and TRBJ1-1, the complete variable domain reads SAVISQKPSRDICQRGTSLTIQCQVDSQVTMMFWYRQQPGQSLTLIATANQGSEATYESGFVIDKFPISRPNLTFSTLTVSNMSPEDSSIYLCSAHSGETEAFFGQGTRLTVV.

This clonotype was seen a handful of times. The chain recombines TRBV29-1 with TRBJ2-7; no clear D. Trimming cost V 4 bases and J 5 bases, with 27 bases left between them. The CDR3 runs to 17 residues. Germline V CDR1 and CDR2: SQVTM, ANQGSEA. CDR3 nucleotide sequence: TGCAGCGTTGGCCCGTTTTGGTGGAGCGCTGGAAGCCACGAGCAGTACTTC. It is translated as CSVGPFWWSAGSHEQYF.

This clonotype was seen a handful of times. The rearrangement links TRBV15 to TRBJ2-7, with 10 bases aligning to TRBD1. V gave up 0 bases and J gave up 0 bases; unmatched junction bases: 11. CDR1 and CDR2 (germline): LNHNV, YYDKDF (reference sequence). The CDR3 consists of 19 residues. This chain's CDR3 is CATSREPGQGLSSSYEQYF. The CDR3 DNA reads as TGTGCCACCAGCAGAGAGCCGGGACAGGGGTTATCGAGCTCCTACGAGCAGTACTTC.